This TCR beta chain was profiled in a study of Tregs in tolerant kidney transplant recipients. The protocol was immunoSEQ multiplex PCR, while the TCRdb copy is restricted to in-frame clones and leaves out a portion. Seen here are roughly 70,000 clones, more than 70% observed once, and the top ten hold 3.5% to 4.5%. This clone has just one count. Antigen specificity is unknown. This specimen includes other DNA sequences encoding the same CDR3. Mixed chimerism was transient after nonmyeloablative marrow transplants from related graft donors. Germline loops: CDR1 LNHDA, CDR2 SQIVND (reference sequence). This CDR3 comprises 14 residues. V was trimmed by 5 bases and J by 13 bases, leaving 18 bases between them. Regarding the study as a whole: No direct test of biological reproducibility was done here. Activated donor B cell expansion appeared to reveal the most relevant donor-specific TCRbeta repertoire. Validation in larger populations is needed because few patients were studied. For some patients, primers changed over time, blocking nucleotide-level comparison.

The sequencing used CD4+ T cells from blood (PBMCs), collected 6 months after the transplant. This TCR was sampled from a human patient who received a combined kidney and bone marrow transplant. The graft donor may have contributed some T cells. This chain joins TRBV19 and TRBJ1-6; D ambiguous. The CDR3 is CASSSEVLGSPLHF. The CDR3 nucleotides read TGTGCCAGTAGTTCAGAGGTTTTGGGTTCCCCCCTCCACTTT.